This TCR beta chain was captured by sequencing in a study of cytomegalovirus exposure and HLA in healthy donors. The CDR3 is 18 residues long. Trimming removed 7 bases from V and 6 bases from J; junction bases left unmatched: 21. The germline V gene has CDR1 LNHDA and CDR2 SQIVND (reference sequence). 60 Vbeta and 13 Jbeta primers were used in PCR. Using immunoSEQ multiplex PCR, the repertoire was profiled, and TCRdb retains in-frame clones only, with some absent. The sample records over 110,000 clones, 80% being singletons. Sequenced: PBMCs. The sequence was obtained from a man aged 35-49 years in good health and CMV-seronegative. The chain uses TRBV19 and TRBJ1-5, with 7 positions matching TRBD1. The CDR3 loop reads CASKPRDRALRVLQPQHF. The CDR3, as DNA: TGTGCCAGTAAGCCCCGTGACAGGGCATTAAGGGTCCTTCAGCCCCAGCATTTT.